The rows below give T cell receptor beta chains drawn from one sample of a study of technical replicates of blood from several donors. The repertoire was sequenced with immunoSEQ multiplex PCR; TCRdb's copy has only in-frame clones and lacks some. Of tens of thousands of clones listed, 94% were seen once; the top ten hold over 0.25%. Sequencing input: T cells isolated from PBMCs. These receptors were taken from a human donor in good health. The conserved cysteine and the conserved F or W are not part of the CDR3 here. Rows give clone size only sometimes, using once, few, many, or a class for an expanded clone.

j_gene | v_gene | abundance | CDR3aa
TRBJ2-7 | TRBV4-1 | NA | ASSRGPFGAYEQY
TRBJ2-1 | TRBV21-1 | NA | ASPRQGRHNEQF
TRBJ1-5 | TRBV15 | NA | ATSGTGGAGQPQH
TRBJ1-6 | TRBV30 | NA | AWSAPSPIYNSPLH
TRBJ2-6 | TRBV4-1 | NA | ASSQGGLGGSGANVLT
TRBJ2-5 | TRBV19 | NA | ASSESRVETQY
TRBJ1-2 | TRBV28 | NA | ASSLRAGGSYGYT
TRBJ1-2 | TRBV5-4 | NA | ASSLDSSRGYT
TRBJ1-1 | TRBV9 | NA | ASSVIQGAQNEAF
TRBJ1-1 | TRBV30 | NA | AWSATGRAF
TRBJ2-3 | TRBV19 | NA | ASTGKTSTDTQY
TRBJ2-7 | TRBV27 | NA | ASSSGLAGGYEQY
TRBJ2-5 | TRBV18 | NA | ASSPVAGGKETQY
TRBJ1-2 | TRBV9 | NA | ASSGAWTEDGYT
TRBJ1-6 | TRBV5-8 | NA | ASSLSWPGAYNSPLH
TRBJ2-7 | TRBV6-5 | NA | ASSTLVAGGWY
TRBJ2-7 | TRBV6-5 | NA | ASRSGTGGSYEQY
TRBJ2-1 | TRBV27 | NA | ASTLTGEGGDNEQF
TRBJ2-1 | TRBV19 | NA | ASSTLAASYNEQF
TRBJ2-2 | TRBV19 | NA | ASSLDRANTGELF
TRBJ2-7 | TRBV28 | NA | ASSRRHMSSYEQY
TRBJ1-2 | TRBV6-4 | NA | ASSPTGTGYNGYT
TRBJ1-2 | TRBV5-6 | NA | ASRRIPPNTLNYGYT
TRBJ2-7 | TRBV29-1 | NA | SVEVGQGGHYEQY
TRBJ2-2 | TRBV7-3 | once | ASRRLAAGGELF
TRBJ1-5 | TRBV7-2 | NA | ASSTGIRGSNQPQH
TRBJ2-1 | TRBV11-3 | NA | ASTGDSNNEQF
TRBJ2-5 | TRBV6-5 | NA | ASSYSMASQETQY
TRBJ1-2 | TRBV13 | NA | ASSFWTGAGGYT
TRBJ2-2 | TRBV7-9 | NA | ASSTDREDTGELF
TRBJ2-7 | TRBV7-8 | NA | ASSRSYEQY
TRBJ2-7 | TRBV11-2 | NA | ASSLEPRTSSSYEQY
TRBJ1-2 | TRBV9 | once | ASSAGVQLLNYGYT
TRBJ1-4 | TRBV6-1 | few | ATHRDRAEKLF
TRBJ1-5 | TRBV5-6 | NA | ASSMGRGFNQPQH
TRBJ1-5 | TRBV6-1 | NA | ASSPGQNQH
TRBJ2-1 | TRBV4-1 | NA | ASSQVPSGGADFVDEQF
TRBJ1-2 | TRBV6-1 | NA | ASSEGPGQTNYGYT
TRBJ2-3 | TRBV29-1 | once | SVDRQEYTDTQY
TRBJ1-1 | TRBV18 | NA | ASSPSQGANTEAF
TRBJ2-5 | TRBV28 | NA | ASSTHWTSGRWGIQETQY
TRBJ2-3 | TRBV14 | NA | ASSQAFGADTQY
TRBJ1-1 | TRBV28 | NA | ASSLVVGAVNTEAF
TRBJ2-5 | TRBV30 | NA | AWSLEKTQY
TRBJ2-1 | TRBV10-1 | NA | ASSEFRTSGDNEQF
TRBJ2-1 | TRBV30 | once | AWNLAGGITYNEQF
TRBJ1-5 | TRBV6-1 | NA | ASSEGGQYYANQPQH
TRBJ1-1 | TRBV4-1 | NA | ASSRLGGGQDTEAF
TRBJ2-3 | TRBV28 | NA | ASTEGLAGPTDTQY
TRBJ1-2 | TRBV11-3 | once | ASSDRANYGYT
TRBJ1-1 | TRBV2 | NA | ASSSDRGTEAF